The rows below give T cell receptor beta chains drawn from one sample of a study of regulatory T cells in long-lasting Graves disease. Via MiXCR, TCRdb re-called the multiplex PCR reads, giving one row per CDR3 protein. Among a few hundred thousand distinct CDR3 sequences, roughly a fifth were seen once, and the ten largest hold roughly three fifths. This specimen was peripheral blood mononuclear cells (PBMCs), taken when the disease was refractory, from a patient treated with antithyroid drugs. These receptors were collected from a female donor with Graves disease. Each CDR3 is given with its conserved first and last residue. The D gene is left open where the match is weak. Clone size is shown for a subset of rows, as once, few, many or a class of expanded clone.

D	V	J	size	DNA	CDR3
TRBD1	TRBV20-1	TRBJ1-4	-	TGCAGTGCCGCCGGGACAGGGAACGGGGATGAAAAACTGTTTTTT	CSAAGTGNGDEKLFF
-	TRBV19	TRBJ1-2	-	TGTGCCAGTAGTATAGCGTGGGACTATGGCTACACCTTC	CASSIAWDYGYTF
TRBD2	TRBV6-2/TRBV6-3	TRBJ2-1	few	TGTGCCAGCAGTACCCCTAGCGGGAGCTATGAGCAGTTCTTC	CASSTPSGSYEQFF
TRBD1	TRBV9	TRBJ2-2	-	TGTGCCAGCAGGGACAGGGATGACACCGGGGAGCTGTTTTTT	CASRDRDDTGELFF
TRBD1	TRBV27	TRBJ1-1	-	TGTGTCAGCAGTGTCAGGGGGGGGGGCACTGAAGCTTTCTTT	CVSSVRGGGTEAFF
TRBD1	TRBV7-9	TRBJ1-1	few	TGTGCCAGCAGCCCTCACAGGGGAATGAACACTGAAGCTTTCTTT	CASSPHRGMNTEAFF
-	TRBV29-1	TRBJ2-7	many	TGCAGCGTTGTAGGGGCCTACGAGCAGTACTTC	CSVVGAYEQYF
-	TRBV20-1	TRBJ1-2	many	TGCAGTGCCCGGGCGAGTCGTACCTATGGCTACACCTTC	CSARASRTYGYTF
-	TRBV28	TRBJ2-7	-	TGTGCCAGCAGTTATCTGCAGGGAAGAGAGCAGCACTTC	CASSYLQGREQHF
TRBD2	TRBV15	TRBJ2-7	many	TGTGCCACCAGCAGAGGACTAGCGGGAAACTACGAGCAGTACTTC	CATSRGLAGNYEQYF
TRBD2	TRBV20-1	TRBJ2-1	-	TGCAGTGCTGGGGGGGGTGGAGTATACAATGAGCAGTTCTTC	CSAGGGGVYNEQFF
TRBD2	TRBV7-9	TRBJ2-3	-	TGTGCCAGCAGCTCGGGACTAGCGGGAGTCGGCACAGATACGCAGTATTTT	CASSSGLAGVGTDTQYF
-	TRBV7-2	TRBJ1-2	-	TGTGCCAGCAGCTTAGAGCAGGGTGGCTACACCTTC	CASSLEQGGYTF
TRBD1	TRBV6-4	TRBJ2-5	-	TGTGCCAGCAGCGACAGGGGGGCCCAAGAGACCCAGTACTTC	CASSDRGAQETQYF
-	TRBV18	TRBJ2-2	-	TGTGCCAGCTCACCCCTGGCAGGAGGAGGTGGCACCGGGGAGCTGTTTTTT	CASSPLAGGGGTGELFF
TRBD1	TRBV6-2/TRBV6-3	TRBJ1-5	many	TGTGCCAGCAGTCAGACAGGGGTTGGCAATCAGCCCCAGCATTTT	CASSQTGVGNQPQHF